The source of this T cell receptor (beta chain) is a study of cytomegalovirus exposure and HLA in healthy donors. General study results and limits: In an earlier analysis, productive rearrangement rates for most beta V segments clustered near 87% or 30%.

As concerns this clone: As yet, its antigen is unknown.

V was shortened by 6 bases and J by 7 bases, with 12 bases between the two germline ends. Germline CDR1 is KGHSH and CDR2 is LQKENI. This CDR3 spans 13 amino acids. The PCR ran on 60 Vbeta and 13 Jbeta primers. Clones were read by immunoSEQ multiplex PCR, and TCRdb kept only the in-frame ones, dropping some. The sample carries approximately 91,000 clones, more than 65% recorded once. Sequenced sample: PBMCs. The rearrangement links TRBV18 to TRBJ1-4; tentatively, D is TRBD1 (5 bases). This receptor was identified in a human donor in good health. The CDR3 nucleotides read TGTGCCAGCTCGAATCGGGACTCTGAAAAACTGTTTTTT. Its protein is CASSNRDSEKLFF.